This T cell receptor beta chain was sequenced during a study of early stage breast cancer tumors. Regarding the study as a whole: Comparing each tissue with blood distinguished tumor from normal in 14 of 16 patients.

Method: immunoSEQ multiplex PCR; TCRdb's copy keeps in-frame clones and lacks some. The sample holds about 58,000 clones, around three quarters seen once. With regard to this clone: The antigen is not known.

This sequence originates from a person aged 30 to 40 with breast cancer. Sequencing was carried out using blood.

This chain's CDR3 is CASSQVVPGQGGKLFF. DNA of the CDR3: TGTGCCAGCAGCCAAGTTGTTCCGGGACAGGGGGGAAAACTGTTTTTT. V is TRBV14 and J is TRBJ1-4; 11 nucleotides align to TRBD1. This CDR3 region has 16 residues. CDR1 and CDR2 (germline): SGHDN, FVKESK. V gave up 1 base and J gave up 10 bases; unmatched junction bases: 8.